This TCR beta chain comes out of a study of T cells expressing NK-cell markers. At the level of the study: Seven HCMV-seropositive donors and one seronegative donor made up the eight sequenced donors.

From its re-call of the 5' RACE reads, TCRdb lists each CDR3 protein once, without DNA. The sample has some 450,000 distinct CDR3 sequences. The CDR3 is 13 amino acids. The germline gives CDR1 ENHRY, CDR2 SYGVKD. This chain connects TRBV10-3 to TRBJ2-2. Sequencing was performed on blood T cells: a sorted CD56 or NKG2C T cell subset, CD4+ or CD8+ T cells, or bulk PBMC T cells (not recorded which). The sequence came from a woman between 18 and 69 years old in good health. The CDR3 sequence: CAISERSTGELFF.